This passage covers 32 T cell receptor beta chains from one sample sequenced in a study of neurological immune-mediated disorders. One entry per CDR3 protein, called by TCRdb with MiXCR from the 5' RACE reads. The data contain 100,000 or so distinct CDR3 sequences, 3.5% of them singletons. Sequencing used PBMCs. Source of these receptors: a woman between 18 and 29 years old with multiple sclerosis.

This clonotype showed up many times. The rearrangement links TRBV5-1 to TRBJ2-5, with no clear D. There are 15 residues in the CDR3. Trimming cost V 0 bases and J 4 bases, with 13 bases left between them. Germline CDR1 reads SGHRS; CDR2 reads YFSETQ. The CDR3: CASSLANAPGETQYF. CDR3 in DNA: TGCGCCAGCAGCTTGGCGAACGCTCCGGGAGAGACCCAGTACTTC.

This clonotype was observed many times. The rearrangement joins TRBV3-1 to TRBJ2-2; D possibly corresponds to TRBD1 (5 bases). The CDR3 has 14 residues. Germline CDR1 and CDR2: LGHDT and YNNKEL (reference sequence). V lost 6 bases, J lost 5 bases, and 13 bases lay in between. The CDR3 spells CASRLSQGTGELFF. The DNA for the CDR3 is TGTGCCAGCAGGCTAAGTCAGGGAACCGGGGAGCTGTTTTTT.

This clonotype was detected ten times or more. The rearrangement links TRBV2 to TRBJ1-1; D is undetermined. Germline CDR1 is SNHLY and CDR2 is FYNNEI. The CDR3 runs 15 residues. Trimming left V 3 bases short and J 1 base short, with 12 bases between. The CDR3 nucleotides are TGTGCCAGCAGTGAGAGGAGACAAACGAACACTGAAGCTTTCTTT. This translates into CASSERRQTNTEAFF.

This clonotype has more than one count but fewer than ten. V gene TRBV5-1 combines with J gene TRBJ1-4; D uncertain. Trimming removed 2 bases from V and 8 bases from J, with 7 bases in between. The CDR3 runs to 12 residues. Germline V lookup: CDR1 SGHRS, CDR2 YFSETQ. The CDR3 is CASSFNGEKLFF. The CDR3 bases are TGCGCCAGCAGCTTTAACGGAGAAAAACTGTTTTTT.

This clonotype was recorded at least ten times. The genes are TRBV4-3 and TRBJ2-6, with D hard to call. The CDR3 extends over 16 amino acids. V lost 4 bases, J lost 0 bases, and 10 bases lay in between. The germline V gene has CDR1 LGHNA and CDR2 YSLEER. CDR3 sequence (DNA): TGCGCCAGCAGCCTGAGATGGAACTCTGGGGCCAACGTCCTGACTTTC. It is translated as CASSLRWNSGANVLTF.

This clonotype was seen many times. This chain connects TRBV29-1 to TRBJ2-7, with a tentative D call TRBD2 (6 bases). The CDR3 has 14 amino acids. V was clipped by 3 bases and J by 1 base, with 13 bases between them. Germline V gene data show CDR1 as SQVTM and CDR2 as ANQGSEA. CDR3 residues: CSVEAGSASYEQYF. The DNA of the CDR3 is TGCAGCGTTGAGGCCGGGAGTGCTTCCTACGAGCAGTACTTC.

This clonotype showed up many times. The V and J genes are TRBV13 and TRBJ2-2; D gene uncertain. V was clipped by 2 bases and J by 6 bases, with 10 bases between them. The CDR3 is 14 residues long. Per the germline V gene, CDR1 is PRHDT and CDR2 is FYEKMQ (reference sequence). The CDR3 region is CASSLQISAGELFF. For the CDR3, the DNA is TGTGCCAGCAGCTTACAGATCTCCGCCGGGGAGCTGTTTTTT.

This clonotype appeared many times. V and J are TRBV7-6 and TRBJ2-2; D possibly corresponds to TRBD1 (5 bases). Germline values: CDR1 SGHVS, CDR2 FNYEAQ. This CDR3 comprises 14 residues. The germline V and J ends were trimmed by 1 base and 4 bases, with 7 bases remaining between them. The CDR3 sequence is CASSLEGITGELFF. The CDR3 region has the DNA TGTGCCAGCAGCTTAGAGGGGATCACCGGGGAGCTGTTTTTT.

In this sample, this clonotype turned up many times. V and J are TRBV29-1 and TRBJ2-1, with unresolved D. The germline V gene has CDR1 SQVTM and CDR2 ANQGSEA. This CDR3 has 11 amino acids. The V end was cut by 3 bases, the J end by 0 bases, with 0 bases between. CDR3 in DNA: TGCAGCGTTGACTCCTACAATGAGCAGTTCTTC. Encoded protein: CSVDSYNEQFF.

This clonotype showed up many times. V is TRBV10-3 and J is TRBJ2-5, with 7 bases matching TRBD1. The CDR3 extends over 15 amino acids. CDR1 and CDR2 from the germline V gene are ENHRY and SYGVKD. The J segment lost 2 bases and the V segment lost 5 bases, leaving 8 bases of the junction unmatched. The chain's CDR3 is CAISPVSTGQETQYF. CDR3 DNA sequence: TGTGCCATCAGTCCCGTTTCGACAGGGCAAGAGACCCAGTACTTC.

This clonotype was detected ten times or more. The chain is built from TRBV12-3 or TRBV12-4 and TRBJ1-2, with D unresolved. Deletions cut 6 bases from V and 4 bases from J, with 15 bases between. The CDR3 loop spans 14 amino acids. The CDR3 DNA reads TGTGCCAGCAGCCCACCGCCGGGCGGCTATGGCTACACCTTC. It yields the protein CASSPPPGGYGYTF.

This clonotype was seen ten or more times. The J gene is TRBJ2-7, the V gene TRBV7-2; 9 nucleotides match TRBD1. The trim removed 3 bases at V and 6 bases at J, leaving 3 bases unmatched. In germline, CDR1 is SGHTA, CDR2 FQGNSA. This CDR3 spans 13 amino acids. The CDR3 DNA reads TGTGCCAGCAGCTTCCGGGACAGGGTCGAGCAGTACTTC. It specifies CASSFRDRVEQYF.

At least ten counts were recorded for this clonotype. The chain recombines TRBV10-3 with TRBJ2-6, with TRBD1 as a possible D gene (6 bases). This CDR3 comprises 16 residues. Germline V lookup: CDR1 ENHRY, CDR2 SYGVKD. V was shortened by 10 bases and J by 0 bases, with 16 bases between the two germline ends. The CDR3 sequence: CANSQDSFSGANVLTF. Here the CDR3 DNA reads TGTGCCAACTCCCAGGACAGCTTCTCTGGGGCCAACGTCCTGACTTTC.

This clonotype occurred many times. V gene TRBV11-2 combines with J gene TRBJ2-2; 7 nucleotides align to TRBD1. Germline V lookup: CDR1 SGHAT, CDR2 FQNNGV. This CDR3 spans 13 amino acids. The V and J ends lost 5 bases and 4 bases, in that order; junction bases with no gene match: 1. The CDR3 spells CASSGTVTGELFF. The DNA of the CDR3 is TGTGCCAGCAGCGGGACAGTCACCGGGGAGCTGTTTTTT.

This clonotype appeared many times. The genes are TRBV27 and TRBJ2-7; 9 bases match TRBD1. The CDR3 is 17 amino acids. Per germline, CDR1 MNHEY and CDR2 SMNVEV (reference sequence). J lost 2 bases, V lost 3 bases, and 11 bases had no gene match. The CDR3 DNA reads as TGTGCCAGCAGTTTCTCCGGGACAGGGAGTTTCACCTACGAGCAGTACTTC. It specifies CASSFSGTGSFTYEQYF.

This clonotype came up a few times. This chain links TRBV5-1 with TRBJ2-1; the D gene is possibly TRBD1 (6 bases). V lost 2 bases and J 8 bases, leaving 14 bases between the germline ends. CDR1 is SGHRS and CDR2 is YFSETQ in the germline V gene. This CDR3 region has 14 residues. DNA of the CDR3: TGCGCCAGCAGCTTAGGACAGCCTGGGGATGAGCAGTTCTTC. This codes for CASSLGQPGDEQFF. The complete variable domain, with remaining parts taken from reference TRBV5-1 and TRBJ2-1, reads KAGVTQTPRYLIKTRGQQVTLSCSPISGHRSVSWYQQTPGQGLQFLFEYFSETQRNKGNFPGRFSGRQFSNSRSEMNVSTLELGDSALYLCASSLGQPGDEQFFGPGTRLTVL.

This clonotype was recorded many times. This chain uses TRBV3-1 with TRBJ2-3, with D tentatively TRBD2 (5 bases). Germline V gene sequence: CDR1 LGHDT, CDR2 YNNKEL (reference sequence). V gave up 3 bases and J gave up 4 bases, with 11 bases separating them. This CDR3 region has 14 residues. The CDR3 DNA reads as TGTGCCAGCAGCCACCCCCGGCGGGCAGATACGCAGTATTTT. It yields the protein CASSHPRRADTQYF.

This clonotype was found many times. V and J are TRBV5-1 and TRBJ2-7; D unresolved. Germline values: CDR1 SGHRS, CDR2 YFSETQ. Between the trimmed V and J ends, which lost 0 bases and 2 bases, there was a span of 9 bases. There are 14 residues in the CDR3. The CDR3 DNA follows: TGCGCCAGCAGCTTGGCCCGGGCCACCTACGAGCAGTACTTC. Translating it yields CASSLARATYEQYF.

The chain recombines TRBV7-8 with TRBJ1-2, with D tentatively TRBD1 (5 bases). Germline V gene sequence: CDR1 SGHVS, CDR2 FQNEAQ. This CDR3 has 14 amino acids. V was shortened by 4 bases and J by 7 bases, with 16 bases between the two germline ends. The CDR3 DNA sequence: TGTGCCAGCAGCTCCTACCAGGGAATGGGTGGCTACACCTTC. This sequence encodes CASSSYQGMGGYTF. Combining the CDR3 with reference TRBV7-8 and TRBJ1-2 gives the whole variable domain GAGVSQSPRYKVAKRGQDVALRCDPISGHVSLFWYQQALGQGPEFLTYFQNEAQLDKSGLPSDRFFAERPEGSVSTLKIQRTQQEDSAVYLCASSSYQGMGGYTFGSGTRLTVV.

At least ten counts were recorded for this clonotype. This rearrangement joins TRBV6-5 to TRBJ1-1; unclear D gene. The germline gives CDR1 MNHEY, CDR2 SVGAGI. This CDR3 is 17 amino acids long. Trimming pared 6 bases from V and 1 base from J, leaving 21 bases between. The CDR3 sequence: CASRPLESSGRNTEAFF. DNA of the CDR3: TGTGCCAGCAGACCCCTCGAATCGTCCGGGAGGAACACTGAAGCTTTCTTT.

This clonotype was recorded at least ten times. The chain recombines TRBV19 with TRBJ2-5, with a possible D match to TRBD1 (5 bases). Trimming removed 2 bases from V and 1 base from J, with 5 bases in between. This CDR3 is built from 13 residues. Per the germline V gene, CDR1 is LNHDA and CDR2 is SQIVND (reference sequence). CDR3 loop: CASSITGQETQYF. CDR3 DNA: TGTGCCAGTAGTATAACAGGCCAAGAGACCCAGTACTTC.

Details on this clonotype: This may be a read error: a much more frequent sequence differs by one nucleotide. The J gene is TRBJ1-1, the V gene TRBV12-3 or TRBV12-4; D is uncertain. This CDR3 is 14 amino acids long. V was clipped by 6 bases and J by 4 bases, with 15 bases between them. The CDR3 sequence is CASRSRALGTEAFF. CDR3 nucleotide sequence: TGTGCCAGCAGGAGTAGGGCGCTAGGCACTGAAGCTTTCTTT.

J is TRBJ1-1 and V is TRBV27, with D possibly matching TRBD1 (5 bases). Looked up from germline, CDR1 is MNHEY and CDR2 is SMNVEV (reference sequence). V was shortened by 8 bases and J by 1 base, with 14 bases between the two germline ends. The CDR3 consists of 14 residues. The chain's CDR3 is CASCPRRGNTEAFF. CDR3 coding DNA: TGTGCCAGCTGCCCTCGGAGGGGGAACACTGAAGCTTTCTTT.

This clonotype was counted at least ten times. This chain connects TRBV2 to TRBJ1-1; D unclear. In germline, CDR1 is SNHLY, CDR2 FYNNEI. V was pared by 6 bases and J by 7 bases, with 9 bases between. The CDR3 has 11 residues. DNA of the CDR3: TGTGCCAGCAGATACTACGTTGAAGCTTTCTTT. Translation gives CASRYYVEAFF.

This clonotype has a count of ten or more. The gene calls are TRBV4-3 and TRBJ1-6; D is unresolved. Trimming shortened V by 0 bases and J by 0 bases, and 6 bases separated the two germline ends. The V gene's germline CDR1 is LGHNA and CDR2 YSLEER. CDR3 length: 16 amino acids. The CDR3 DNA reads TGCGCCAGCAGCCAAGACCCGAGCTCCTATAATTCACCCCTCCACTTT. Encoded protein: CASSQDPSSYNSPLHF.

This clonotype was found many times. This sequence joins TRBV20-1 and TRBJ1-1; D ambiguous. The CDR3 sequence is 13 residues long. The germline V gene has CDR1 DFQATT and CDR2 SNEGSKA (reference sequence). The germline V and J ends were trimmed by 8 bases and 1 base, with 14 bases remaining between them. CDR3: CSSGVRTNTEAFF. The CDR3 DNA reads TGCAGTTCTGGCGTCCGGACGAACACTGAAGCTTTCTTT.

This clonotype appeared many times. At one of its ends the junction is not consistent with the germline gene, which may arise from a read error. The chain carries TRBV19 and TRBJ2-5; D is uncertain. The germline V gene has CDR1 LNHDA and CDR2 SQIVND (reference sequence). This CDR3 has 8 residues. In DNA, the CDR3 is TGTGCCAGTAGTTCCCGGTATTTC. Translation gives CASSSRYF.

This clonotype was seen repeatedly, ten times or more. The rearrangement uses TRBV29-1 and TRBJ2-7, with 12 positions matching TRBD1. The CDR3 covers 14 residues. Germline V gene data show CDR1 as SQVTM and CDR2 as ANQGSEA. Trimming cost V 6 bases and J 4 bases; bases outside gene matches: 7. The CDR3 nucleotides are TGCAGCGTGGGTCCGGGACAGGGGGCATACGAGCAGTACTTC. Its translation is CSVGPGQGAYEQYF.

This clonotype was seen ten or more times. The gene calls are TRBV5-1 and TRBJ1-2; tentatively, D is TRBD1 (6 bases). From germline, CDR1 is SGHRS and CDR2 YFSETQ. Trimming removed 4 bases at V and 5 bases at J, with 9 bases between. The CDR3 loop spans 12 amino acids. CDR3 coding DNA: TGCGCCAGCAGCGCCGGACAGTATGGCTACACCTTC. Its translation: CASSAGQYGYTF.

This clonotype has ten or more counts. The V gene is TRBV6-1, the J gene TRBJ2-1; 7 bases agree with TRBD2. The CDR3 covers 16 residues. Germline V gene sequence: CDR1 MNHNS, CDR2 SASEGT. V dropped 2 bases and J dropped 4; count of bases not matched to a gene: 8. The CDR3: CASSEQEAGGYNEQFF. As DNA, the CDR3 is TGTGCCAGCAGTGAACAGGAGGCCGGGGGGTACAATGAGCAGTTCTTC.

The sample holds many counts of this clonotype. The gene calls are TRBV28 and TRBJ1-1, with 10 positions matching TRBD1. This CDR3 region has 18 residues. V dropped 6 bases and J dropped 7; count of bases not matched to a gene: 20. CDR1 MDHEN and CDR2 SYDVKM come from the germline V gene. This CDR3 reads CASSHWGIGGTGDREAFF. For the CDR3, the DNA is TGTGCCAGCAGCCACTGGGGGATTGGCGGGACAGGGGACCGTGAAGCTTTCTTT.

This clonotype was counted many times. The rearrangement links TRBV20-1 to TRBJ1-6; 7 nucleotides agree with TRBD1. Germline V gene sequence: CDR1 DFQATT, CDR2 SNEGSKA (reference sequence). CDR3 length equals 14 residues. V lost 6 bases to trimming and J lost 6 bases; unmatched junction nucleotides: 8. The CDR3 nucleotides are TGCAGTGCCACTAGACAGGGACTTAATTCACCCCTCCACTTT. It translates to CSATRQGLNSPLHF.